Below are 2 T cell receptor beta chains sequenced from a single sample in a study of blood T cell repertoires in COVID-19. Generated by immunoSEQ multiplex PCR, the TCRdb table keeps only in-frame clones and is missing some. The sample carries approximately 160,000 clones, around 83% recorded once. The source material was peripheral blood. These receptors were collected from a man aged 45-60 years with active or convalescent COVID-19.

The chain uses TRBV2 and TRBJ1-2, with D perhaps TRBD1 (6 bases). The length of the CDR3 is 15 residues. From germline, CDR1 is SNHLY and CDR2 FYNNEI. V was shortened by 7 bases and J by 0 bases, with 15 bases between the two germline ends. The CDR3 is CASMDRRSANYGYTF. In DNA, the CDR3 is TGTGCCAGCATGGACAGACGGTCCGCTAACTATGGCTACACCTTC.

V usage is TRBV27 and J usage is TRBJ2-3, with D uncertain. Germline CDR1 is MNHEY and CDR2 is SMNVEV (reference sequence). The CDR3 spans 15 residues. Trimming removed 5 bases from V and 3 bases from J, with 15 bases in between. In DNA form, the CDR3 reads TGTGCCAGCAGTATTCTGGGTTTGAGGACAGATACGCAGTATTTT. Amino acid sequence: CASSILGLRTDTQYF.